One T cell receptor (beta chain) is described in this entry. The entry originates in a study of blood T cell repertoires in COVID-19. Original methodology: Cell counts per sample came from amplifying reference gene primers. Some clones are missing from TCRdb's copy, which holds only in-frame ones; the method was immunoSEQ multiplex PCR. V, J and clone size are those of that table, while D and trimming were read from the DNA. The table has hundreds of thousands of clones, over 80% seen once. The CDR3 extends over 16 amino acids. V gave up 5 bases and J gave up 4 bases; unmatched junction bases: 12. The germline V gene encodes CDR1 SEHNR and CDR2 FQNEAQ (reference sequence).

The TCR comes from a woman younger than 30 with acute or convalescent COVID-19. Input material: peripheral blood. J is TRBJ1-2 and V is TRBV7-9; TRBD1 agrees at 8 bases. For the CDR3, the DNA is TGTGCCAGCAGCCCTCCCGGACAGGGAAGAGCCTATGGCTACACCTTC. This translates into CASSPPGQGRAYGYTF.